This T cell receptor (beta chain) was obtained from a study of cytomegalovirus exposure and HLA in healthy donors. The CDR3 sequence is 14 residues long. Per germline, CDR1 LNHDA and CDR2 SQIVND (reference sequence). The V and J ends lost 6 bases and 1 base respectively, with 12 bases between them. On this clone itself: What it binds is unknown.

Whole-study findings and limits: HLA alleles showed associations with some 17,000 TCR beta sequences in a later analysis, at a 0.05 false discovery rate. Analyzed later, association rates of TCRs varied across HLA loci, with DRB1 most and HLA-C fewest. The authors reported that TCR beta sequences could predict HLA-A and HLA-B alleles. These predictions were accurate for most subjects in the first cohort. Researchers reported in a later analysis that common viral pathogens appeared linked to several top clusters.

PCR employed 60 Vbeta and 13 Jbeta primers. TCRdb's copy holds only in-frame clones and misses some; the assay was immunoSEQ multiplex PCR. The sample lists around 130,000 clones, 70% to 85% seen once, with over 1% in the top ten. The sequencing input was PBMCs. The V gene is TRBV19, the J gene TRBJ1-1, with D perhaps TRBD1 (5 bases). This clonotype originated in a boy between 10 and 17 years old in good health and CMV-seronegative. The CDR3 nucleotides read TGTGCCAGTAGCTCTGGGGGGAAGAACACTGAAGCTTTCTTT. Translating gives CASSSGGKNTEAFF.